This entry lists 18 T cell receptor beta chains sequenced from one sample in a study of Ad26.COV2.S vaccination and SARS-CoV-2 variants. Treatment given: around 19 received Ad26.COV2.S at low or high dose, single or two shots; roughly 5 received placebo; per-sample allocation not given. Day 63 following the first vaccine or placebo injection was when the samples were taken. Data came from immunoSEQ multiplex PCR; TCRdb stores just in-frame clones and leaves some out. This table has fewer than 600,000 clones, 70% to 90% appearing once. The sequencing used peripheral blood, collected in a trial of Ad26.COV2.S vaccine versus placebo. The receptors shown here come from a person between 18 and 65 years old who received the Ad26.COV2.S COVID-19 vaccine or a placebo.

This chain connects TRBV7-9 to TRBJ2-3; 9 positions agree with TRBD2. The V gene's germline CDR1 is SEHNR and CDR2 FQNEAQ (reference sequence). The CDR3 spans 15 residues. J lost 1 base, V lost 5 bases, and 4 bases had no gene match. This CDR3 reads CASSQRGAGTDTQYF. CDR3 sequence (DNA): TGTGCCAGCAGCCAGCGGGGGGCAGGCACAGATACGCAGTATTTT.

The CDR3 protein is CAISGQGGANTEAFF. In nucleotides, the CDR3 is TGTGCCATCAGTGGACAGGGGGGAGCGAACACTGAAGCTTTCTTT. The V and J genes are TRBV10-3 and TRBJ1-1; TRBD1 aligns across 9 bases. With 4 bases clipped from V and 1 base from J, the junction kept 4 bases outside the gene matches. The V gene's germline CDR1 is ENHRY and CDR2 SYGVKD. This CDR3 region has 15 residues.

The chain links TRBV30 to TRBJ2-2; TRBD2 matches at 12 bases. This CDR3 is 15 amino acids long. J was trimmed by 5 bases and V by 6 bases; bases with no gene match: 7. Looked up from germline, CDR1 is GTSNPN and CDR2 is SVGIG (reference sequence). CDR3 DNA sequence: TGTGCCTGCCTGGGACTAGCGGGTTTTACCGGGGAGCTGTTTTTT. This gives the protein CACLGLAGFTGELFF.

The table lists this clone with a few counts. The CDR3 region has the DNA TGTGCCAGCAGTGAATTGGGAATCTACGAGCAGTACTTC. It specifies CASSELGIYEQYF. The chain employs TRBV25-1 and TRBJ2-7; D ambiguous. Germline CDR1 is MGHDK and CDR2 is SYGVNS. This CDR3 is 13 amino acids long. The germline V and J ends were trimmed by 1 base and 3 bases, with 7 bases remaining between them.

In DNA, the CDR3 is TGCGCCAGCAGTGAGTCTAGCGGGAGGTTCCCTTTCCACGAGCAGTACTTC. Its translation is CASSESSGRFPFHEQYF. The chain carries TRBV10-2 and TRBJ2-7, with 10 bases identical to TRBD2. In germline, CDR1 is WSHSY, CDR2 SAAADI. The CDR3 loop spans 17 amino acids. The junction had 10 bases not matched to a gene; V was cut back by 0 bases and J by 5 bases.

The chain recombines TRBV20-1 with TRBJ1-1, with a tentative D call TRBD1 (5 bases). Trimming pared 3 bases from V and 0 bases from J, leaving 17 bases between. The CDR3 contains 16 residues. Germline V gene data show CDR1 as DFQATT and CDR2 as SNEGSKA (reference sequence). The CDR3 loop is CSASVVREAVNTEAFF. DNA for the CDR3: TGCAGTGCTAGTGTAGTCAGGGAGGCGGTGAACACTGAAGCTTTCTTT.

The chain joins TRBV5-1 to TRBJ1-1; a possible D gene is TRBD1 (6 bases). Trimming shortened V by 0 bases and J by 5 bases, and 8 bases separated the two germline ends. From germline, CDR1 is SGHRS and CDR2 YFSETQ. The CDR3 spans 13 residues. CDR3: CASSLGGGTEAFF. In DNA form, the CDR3 reads TGCGCCAGCAGCTTGGGAGGGGGTACTGAAGCTTTCTTT.

The J gene is TRBJ1-1, the V gene TRBV19; a possible D gene is TRBD1 (5 bases). CDR3 length equals 15 residues. Germline CDR1 LNHDA, CDR2 SQIVND (reference sequence). V was cut by 5 bases and J by 3 bases, with 16 bases left in between. CDR3 amino acids: CASSDRPRVDTEAFF. CDR3 DNA: TGTGCCAGTAGTGACCGCCCCAGGGTGGACACTGAAGCTTTCTTT.

This rearrangement joins TRBV13 to TRBJ2-6, with D possibly being TRBD2 (5 bases). This CDR3 region has 15 residues. Germline V lookup: CDR1 PRHDT, CDR2 FYEKMQ (reference sequence). Trimming cost V 2 bases and J 1 base, with 6 bases left between them. In DNA form, the CDR3 reads TGTGCCAGCAGCTTACGGGATTCTGGGGCCAACGTCCTGACTTTC. Amino acid sequence: CASSLRDSGANVLTF. The full variable domain, completed using reference TRBV13 and TRBJ2-6, is AAGVIQSPRHLIKEKRETATLKCYPIPRHDTVYWYQQGPGQDPQFLISFYEKMQSDKGSIPDRFSAQQFSDYHSELNMSSLELGDSALYFCASSLRDSGANVLTFGAGSRLTVL.

The chain recombines TRBV4-3 with TRBJ2-1; 10 bases line up with TRBD1. Germline CDR1 and CDR2: LGHNA and YSLEER. This CDR3 is 19 amino acids long. Trimming at V came to 4 bases and at J to 0 bases, leaving 12 bases not matched to a gene. The chain's CDR3 is CASSRLTPGQGSSYNEQFF. CDR3 coding DNA: TGCGCCAGCAGCCGCCTTACGCCGGGACAGGGGAGCTCCTACAATGAGCAGTTCTTC.

The rearrangement joins TRBV7-9 to TRBJ1-6; TRBD1 is a possible D gene (5 bases). The V gene lost 1 base and the J gene lost 5 bases, with 9 bases spanning the gap. The CDR3 spans 15 residues. Per germline, CDR1 SEHNR and CDR2 FQNEAQ (reference sequence). The CDR3 DNA is TGTGCCAGCAGCTTAGGAGACAGTGATAATTCACCCCTCCACTTT. Translated, it gives CASSLGDSDNSPLHF. The variable domain in full, completed from reference TRBV7-9 and TRBJ1-6, reads DTGVSQNPRHKITKRGQNVTFRCDPISEHNRLYWYRQTLGQGPEFLTYFQNEAQLEKSRLLSDRFSAERPKGSFSTLEIQRTEQGDSAMYLCASSLGDSDNSPLHFGNGTRLTVT.

The count of this clone is one. The genes are TRBV7-2 and TRBJ2-7; TRBD1 aligns across 9 bases. CDR3 length: 16 amino acids. J gave up 0 bases and V 6 bases, and 9 bases lay outside the gene matches. Germline V lookup: CDR1 SGHTA, CDR2 FQGNSA. DNA of the CDR3: TGTGCCAGCAGATTCTCCGGGACAGGGAGCTCCTACGAGCAGTACTTC. Translating gives CASRFSGTGSSYEQYF.

The chain couples TRBV5-1 to TRBJ2-2; 10 bases map to TRBD2. The germline CDR1 and CDR2 sequences are SGHRS and YFSETQ. V shed 0 bases and J 7 bases; nucleotides not matched to a gene: 6. This CDR3 is built from 16 residues. The CDR3 coding sequence is TGCGCCAGCAGCTTGGGAGGGACTAGCGATGGCGGGGAGCTGTTTTTT. Translating it yields CASSLGGTSDGGELFF. Complete variable domain (other parts from reference TRBV5-1 and TRBJ2-2): KAGVTQTPRYLIKTRGQQVTLSCSPISGHRSVSWYQQTPGQGLQFLFEYFSETQRNKGNFPGRFSGRQFSNSRSEMNVSTLELGDSALYLCASSLGGTSDGGELFFGEGSRLTVL.

This chain uses TRBV20-1 with TRBJ1-6, with D unclear. This CDR3 is built from 11 residues. Germline assignment: CDR1 DFQATT and CDR2 SNEGSKA (reference sequence). With 5 bases removed from V and 7 bases from J, the gap between germline ends came to 6 bases. The CDR3 DNA sequence: TGCAGTGCTGGGCAGAATTCACCCCTCCACTTT. It is translated as CSAGQNSPLHF.

The genes are TRBV14 and TRBJ2-7, with a tentative D call TRBD2 (6 bases). Between the trimmed V and J ends, which lost 3 bases and 7 bases, there was a span of 19 bases. This CDR3 spans 15 amino acids. Germline CDR1 and CDR2: SGHDN and FVKESK. The CDR3 is CASSHTSWGMGEQYF. Here the CDR3 DNA reads TGTGCCAGCAGCCATACTAGCTGGGGCATGGGAGAGCAGTACTTC.

This rearrangement joins TRBV7-2 to TRBJ1-4, with TRBD1 identical over 7 bases. J gave up 5 bases and V 4 bases, and 7 bases lay outside the gene matches. The germline V gene has CDR1 SGHTA and CDR2 FQGNSA. This CDR3 region has 15 residues. CDR3: CASSSYRGKNEKLFF. The CDR3 region has the DNA TGTGCCAGCAGCTCATACAGGGGCAAAAATGAAAAACTGTTTTTT.

Relative to its sample, this clone is medium-sized. The chain has TRBV7-9 and TRBJ1-5; 9 positions match TRBD1. CDR3 size: 16 residues. The germline V gene encodes CDR1 SEHNR and CDR2 FQNEAQ (reference sequence). The V segment lost 3 bases and the J segment 3 bases; nucleotides outside the gene matches: 6. The CDR3 DNA sequence: TGTGCCAGCAGCTTTAGTGGGACAGGGAACAATCAGCCCCAGCATTTT. Translation: CASSFSGTGNNQPQHF.

This clone was recorded once. The chain combines TRBV2 with TRBJ2-3, with 10 bases matching TRBD2. The CDR3 contains 15 residues. From germline, CDR1 is SNHLY and CDR2 FYNNEI. The V segment lost 6 bases and the J segment 5 bases; nucleotides outside the gene matches: 8. CDR3 bases: TGTGCCAGCAGACAAGCGGGGGGGCCTGGAGATACGCAGTATTTT. Protein sequence: CASRQAGGPGDTQYF.